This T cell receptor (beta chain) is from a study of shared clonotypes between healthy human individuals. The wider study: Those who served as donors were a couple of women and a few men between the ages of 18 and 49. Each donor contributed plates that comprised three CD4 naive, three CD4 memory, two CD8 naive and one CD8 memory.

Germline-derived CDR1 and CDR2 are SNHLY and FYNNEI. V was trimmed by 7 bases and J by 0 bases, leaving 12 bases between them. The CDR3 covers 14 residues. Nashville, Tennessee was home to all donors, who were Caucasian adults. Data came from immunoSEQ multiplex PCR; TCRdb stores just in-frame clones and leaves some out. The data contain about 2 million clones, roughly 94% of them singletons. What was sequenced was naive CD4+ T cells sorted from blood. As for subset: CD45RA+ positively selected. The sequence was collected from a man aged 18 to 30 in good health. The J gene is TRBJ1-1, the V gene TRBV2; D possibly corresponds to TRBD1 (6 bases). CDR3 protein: CASNKDSVNTEAFF. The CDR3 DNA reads TGTGCCAGCAATAAGGACAGTGTGAACACTGAAGCTTTCTTT.